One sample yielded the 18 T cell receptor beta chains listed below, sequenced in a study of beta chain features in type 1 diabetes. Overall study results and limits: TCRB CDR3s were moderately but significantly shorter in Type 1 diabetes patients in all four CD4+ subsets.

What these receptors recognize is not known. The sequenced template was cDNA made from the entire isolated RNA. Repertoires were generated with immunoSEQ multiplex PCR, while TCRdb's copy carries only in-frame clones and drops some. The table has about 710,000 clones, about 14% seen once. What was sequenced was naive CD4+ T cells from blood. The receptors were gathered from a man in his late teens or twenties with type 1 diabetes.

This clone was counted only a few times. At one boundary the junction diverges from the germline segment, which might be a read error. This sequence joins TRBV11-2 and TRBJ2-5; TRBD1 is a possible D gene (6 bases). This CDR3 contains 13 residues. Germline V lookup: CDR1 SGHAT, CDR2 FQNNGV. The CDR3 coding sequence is TGTGCCAGCAGCCCCACCCGGGGACACCTAATGGACTTC. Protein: CASSPTRGHLMDF.

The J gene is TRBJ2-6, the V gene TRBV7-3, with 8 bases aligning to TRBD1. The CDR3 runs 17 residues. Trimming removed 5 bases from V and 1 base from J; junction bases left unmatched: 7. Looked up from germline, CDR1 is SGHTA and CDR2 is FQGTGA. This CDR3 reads CASSEPGGRSGANVLTF. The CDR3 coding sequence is TGTGCCAGCAGCGAACCAGGGGGCAGGTCTGGGGCCAACGTCCTGACTTTC. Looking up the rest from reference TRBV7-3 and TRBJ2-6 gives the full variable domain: GAGVSQTPSNKVTEKGKYVELRCDPISGHTALYWYRQSLGQGPEFLIYFQGTGAADDSGLPNDRFFAVRPEGSVSTLKIQRTERGDSAVYLCASSEPGGRSGANVLTFGAGSRLTVL.

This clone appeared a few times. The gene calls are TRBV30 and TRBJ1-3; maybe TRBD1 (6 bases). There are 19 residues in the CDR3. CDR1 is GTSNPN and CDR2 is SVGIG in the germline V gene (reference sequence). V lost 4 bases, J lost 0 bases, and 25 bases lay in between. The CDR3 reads CAWTLGARGSKRSGNTIYF. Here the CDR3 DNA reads TGTGCCTGGACCTTAGGGGCCAGGGGCTCTAAACGCTCTGGAAACACCATATATTTT. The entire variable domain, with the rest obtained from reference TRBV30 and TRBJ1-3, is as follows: SQTIHQWPATLVQPVGSPLSLECTVEGTSNPNLYWYRQAAGRGLQLLFYSVGIGQISSEVPQNLSASRPQDRQFILSSKKLLLSDSGFYLCAWTLGARGSKRSGNTIYFGEGSWLTVV.

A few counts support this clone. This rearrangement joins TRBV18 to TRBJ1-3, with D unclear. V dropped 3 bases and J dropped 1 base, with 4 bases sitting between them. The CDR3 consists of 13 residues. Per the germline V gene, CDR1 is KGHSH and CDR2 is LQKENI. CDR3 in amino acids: CASSPTSGNTIYF. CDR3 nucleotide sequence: TGTGCCAGCTCACCCACTTCTGGAAACACCATATATTTT.

Here the CDR3 reads CASSLRTGVEQYF. The CDR3, as DNA: TGTGCCAGCAGCCTGAGAACAGGGGTCGAGCAGTACTTC. The chain has TRBV11-3 and TRBJ2-7; 7 bases match TRBD1. J gave up 6 bases and V 5 bases, and 7 bases lay outside the gene matches. The CDR3 has 13 residues. Germline V CDR1 and CDR2: SGHNT, YENEEA.

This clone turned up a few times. The CDR3, as DNA: TGTGCCAGCAGCCCGAGTGAAGGGTTTAACACTGAAGCTTTCTTT. It translates to CASSPSEGFNTEAFF. The chain combines TRBV7-8 with TRBJ1-1; the D is unclear. V lost 5 bases to trimming and J lost 2 bases, with 15 bases between them. The length of the CDR3 is 15 residues. Germline V lookup: CDR1 SGHVS, CDR2 FQNEAQ.

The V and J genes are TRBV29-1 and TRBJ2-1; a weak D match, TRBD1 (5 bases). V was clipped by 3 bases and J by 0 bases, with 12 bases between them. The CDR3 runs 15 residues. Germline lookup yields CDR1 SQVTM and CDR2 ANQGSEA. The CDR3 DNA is TGCAGCGTTGAGGTCAGGGCTAGCTCCTACAATGAGCAGTTCTTC. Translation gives CSVEVRASSYNEQFF.

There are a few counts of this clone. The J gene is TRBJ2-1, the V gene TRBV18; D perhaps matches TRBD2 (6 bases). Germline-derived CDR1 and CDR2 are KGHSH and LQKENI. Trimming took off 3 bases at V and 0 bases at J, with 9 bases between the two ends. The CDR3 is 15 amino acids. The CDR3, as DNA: TGTGCCAGCTCACCCGGGGGATACTCCTACAATGAGCAGTTCTTC. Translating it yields CASSPGGYSYNEQFF.

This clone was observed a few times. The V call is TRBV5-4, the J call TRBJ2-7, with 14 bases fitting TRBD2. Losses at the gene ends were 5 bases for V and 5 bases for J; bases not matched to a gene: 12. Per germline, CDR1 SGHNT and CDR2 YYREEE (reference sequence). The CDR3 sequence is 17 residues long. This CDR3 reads CASSLGLAGVSWNEQYF. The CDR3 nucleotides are TGTGCCAGCAGTCTGGGACTAGCGGGGGTGTCTTGGAACGAGCAGTACTTC.

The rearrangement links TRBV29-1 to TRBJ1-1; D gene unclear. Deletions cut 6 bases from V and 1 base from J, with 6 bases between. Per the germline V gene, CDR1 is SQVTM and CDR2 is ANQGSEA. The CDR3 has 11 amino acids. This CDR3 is CSVKANTEAFF. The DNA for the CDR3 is TGCAGCGTCAAGGCGAACACTGAAGCTTTCTTT.

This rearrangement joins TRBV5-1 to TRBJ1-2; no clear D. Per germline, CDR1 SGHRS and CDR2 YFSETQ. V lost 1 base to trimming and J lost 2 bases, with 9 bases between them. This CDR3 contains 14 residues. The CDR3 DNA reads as TGCGCCAGCAGCTTGCCTCAGCAAAACTATGGCTACACCTTC. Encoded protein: CASSLPQQNYGYTF.

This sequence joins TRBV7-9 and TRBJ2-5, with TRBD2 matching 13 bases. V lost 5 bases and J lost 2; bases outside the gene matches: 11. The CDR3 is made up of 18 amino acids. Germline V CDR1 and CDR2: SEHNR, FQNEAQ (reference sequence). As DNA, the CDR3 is TGTGCCAGCAGCCCCAGGACTAGCGGGAGTTCCCTTCAAGAGACCCAGTACTTC. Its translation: CASSPRTSGSSLQETQYF. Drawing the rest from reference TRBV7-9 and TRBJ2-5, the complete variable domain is DTGVSQNPRHKITKRGQNVTFRCDPISEHNRLYWYRQTLGQGPEFLTYFQNEAQLEKSRLLSDRFSAERPKGSFSTLEIQRTEQGDSAMYLCASSPRTSGSSLQETQYFGPGTRLLVL.

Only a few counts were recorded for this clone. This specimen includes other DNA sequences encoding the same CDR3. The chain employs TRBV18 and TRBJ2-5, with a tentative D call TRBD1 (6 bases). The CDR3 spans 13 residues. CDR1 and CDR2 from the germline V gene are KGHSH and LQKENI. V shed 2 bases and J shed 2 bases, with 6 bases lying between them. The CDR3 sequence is CASSPGQQETQYF. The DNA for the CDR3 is TGTGCCAGCTCACCAGGACAGCAAGAGACCCAGTACTTC.

The chain's CDR3 is CASSSSGVSGPRGNYEQYF. For the CDR3, the DNA is TGTGCCAGCAGCTCCAGCGGGGTTAGCGGTCCTCGGGGAAACTACGAGCAGTACTTC. The J gene is TRBJ2-7, the V gene TRBV4-2, with 7 positions matching TRBD2. Trimming removed 5 bases from V and 3 bases from J; junction bases left unmatched: 22. The CDR3 contains 19 residues. The germline V gene has CDR1 LGHNA and CDR2 YNFKEQ.

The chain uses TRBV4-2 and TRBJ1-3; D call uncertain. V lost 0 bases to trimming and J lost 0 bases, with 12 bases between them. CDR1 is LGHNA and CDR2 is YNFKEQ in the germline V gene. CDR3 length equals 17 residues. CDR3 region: CASSQDGLSDSGNTIYF. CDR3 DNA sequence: TGTGCCAGCAGCCAAGACGGCCTAAGCGACTCTGGAAACACCATATATTTT.

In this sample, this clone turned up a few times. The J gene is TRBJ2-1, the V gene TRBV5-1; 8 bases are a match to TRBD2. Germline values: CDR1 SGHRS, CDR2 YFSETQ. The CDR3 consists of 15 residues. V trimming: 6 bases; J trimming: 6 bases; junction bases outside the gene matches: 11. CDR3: CASTTRSGGGNEQFF. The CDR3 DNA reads TGCGCCAGCACCACCCGCTCGGGGGGGGGCAATGAGCAGTTCTTC.

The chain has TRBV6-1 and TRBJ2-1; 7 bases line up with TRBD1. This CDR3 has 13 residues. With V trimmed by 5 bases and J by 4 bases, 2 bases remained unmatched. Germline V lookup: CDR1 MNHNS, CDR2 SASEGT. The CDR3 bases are TGTGCCAGCAGTAAGGGACAGTACAATGAGCAGTTCTTC. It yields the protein CASSKGQYNEQFF.

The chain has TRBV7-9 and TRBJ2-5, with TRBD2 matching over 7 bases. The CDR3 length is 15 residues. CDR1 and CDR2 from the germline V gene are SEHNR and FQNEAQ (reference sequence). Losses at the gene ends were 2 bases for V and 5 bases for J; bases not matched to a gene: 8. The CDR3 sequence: CASSLRAGESETQYF. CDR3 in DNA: TGTGCCAGCAGCTTAAGGGCGGGAGAGAGTGAGACCCAGTACTTC.